The rows below give T cell receptor beta chains drawn from one sample of a study of T cells in Graves' hyperthyroidism and ophthalmopathy. TCRdb re-analysed the multiplex PCR reads in MiXCR, keeping a single row per CDR3 protein. This table has roughly 640,000 distinct CDR3 sequences, 15% to 20% appearing once. Sequencing used blood. The receptors originated from a woman in her thirties or forties with Graves' ophthalmopathy. Each CDR3 is given with its conserved first and last residue. Fields, in order: D gene, V gene, clone size, J gene, CDR3 DNA, CDR3 protein. The D gene is left open where the match is weak. Not every row has a clone size; where given, it reads once, few, many or a size class.

.	TRBV5-1	many	TRBJ1-1	TGCGCCAGCAGCTTGGCTCATGACAGGGAAGCTTTCTTT	CASSLAHDREAFF
.	TRBV5-8	many	TRBJ2-3	TGTGCCAGCAGCAGAAGGCAGGGGAAAGATACGCAGTATTTT	CASSRRQGKDTQYF
.	TRBV30	many	TRBJ1-1	TGTGCCTGGAGTGTTTTGGCTGAAGCTTTCTTT	CAWSVLAEAFF
TRBD2	TRBV5-1	few	TRBJ2-3	TGCGCCAGCAGCTTACTAGCGGGAGGGGTCACAGATACGCAGTATTTT	CASSLLAGGVTDTQYF
.	TRBV5-1	many	TRBJ2-1	TGCGCCAGCAGCAAACAATCAGGGACCTTATCCTACAATGAGCAGTTCTTC	CASSKQSGTLSYNEQFF
TRBD1	TRBV2	.	TRBJ1-6	TGTGCCAGCAGAGAGACAGGGCCCTTTAATTCACCCCTCCACTTT	CASRETGPFNSPLHF
.	TRBV11-2	many	TRBJ2-7	TGTGCCAGCAGCTCGAGACAGACCCGGGTCTACGAGCAGTACTTC	CASSSRQTRVYEQYF
TRBD1	TRBV6-1	.	TRBJ2-7	TGTGCCAGCATCAATAAGGACAGGGGCTCCTACGAGCAGTACTTC	CASINKDRGSYEQYF
TRBD1	TRBV27	few	TRBJ2-1	TGTGCCAGCAGTTCGGACAGGGACTCCTACAATGAGCAGTTCTTC	CASSSDRDSYNEQFF
TRBD1	TRBV4-1	.	TRBJ2-3	TGCGCCAGCAGCCCCTTACCGTCAGGGGGTCTGGTTCAAACGCAGTATTTT	CASSPLPSGGLVQTQYF
TRBD1	TRBV12-3/TRBV12-4	many	TRBJ2-7	TGTGCCAGCACCCAGGGGGACGGGTCGTACGAACAGTACTTC	CASTQGDGSYEQYF
.	TRBV5-1	few	TRBJ2-7	TGCGCCAGCAGCTCGGGACTTCAACTTAGCTCCTACGAGCAGTACTTC	CASSSGLQLSSYEQYF
.	TRBV20-1	.	TRBJ2-5	TGCAGTGCTTTCGGGAATCAAGAGACCCAGTACTTC	CSAFGNQETQYF
.	TRBV3-1	many	TRBJ1-2	TGTGCCAGCAGCCGCGGTACTGCGAATGGCTACACCTTC	CASSRGTANGYTF
.	TRBV20-1	many	TRBJ1-1	TGCAGTGCTAGACCCTATGGTGACACTGAAGCTTTCTTT	CSARPYGDTEAFF
TRBD2	TRBV20-1	.	TRBJ2-5	TGCAGTGCTAGAGATCTTTTTACTAGCGGGGATGGGGAGACCCAGTACTTC	CSARDLFTSGDGETQYF
.	TRBV7-2	.	TRBJ1-1	TGTGCCAGCAGCCCCGGGTGGACGACTGAAGCTTTCTTT	CASSPGWTTEAFF
.	TRBV2	many	TRBJ2-7	TGTGCCAGCAAGTCGGTAGAGTCCTACGAGCAGTACTTC	CASKSVESYEQYF
TRBD2	TRBV6-1	many	TRBJ2-1	TGTGCCAGCAGTAGCGGGAAGCGGGAACTCTACAATGAGCAGTTCTTC	CASSSGKRELYNEQFF
.	TRBV5-1	few	TRBJ1-4	TGCGCCAGCAGCCCCCCACAGGGCTCTAATGAAAAACTGTTTTTT	CASSPPQGSNEKLFF
TRBD2	TRBV12-3/TRBV12-4	few	TRBJ2-5	TGTGCCAGCAGTCGGGAGGCCGCACAAGATACCCAGTACTTC	CASSREAAQDTQYF
TRBD1	TRBV5-1	once	TRBJ2-6	TGCGCCAGCAGCCTGCAAGACCCGGGACAGGGAGCCGGGGCCAACGTCCTGACTTTC	CASSLQDPGQGAGANVLTF
TRBD1	TRBV27	many	TRBJ2-3	TGTGCCAGCAGCCAGAACTTCCGGGACAGGGGGTTTAGGGGTACGCAGTATTTT	CASSQNFRDRGFRGTQYF
TRBD1	TRBV24-1	.	TRBJ2-1	TGTGCCACCAGTGCCAAAACCGGGACAGACACAGTCAATGAGCAGTTCTTC	CATSAKTGTDTVNEQFF
.	TRBV6-5	once	TRBJ2-5	TGTGCCAGCAGTTACGCGTCACGGTGGGAGACCCAGTACTTC	CASSYASRWETQYF
.	TRBV29-1	.	TRBJ2-7	TGCAGCGTTGGGGGGAACACCTACGAGCAGTACTTC	CSVGGNTYEQYF
TRBD2	TRBV7-2	.	TRBJ2-7	TGTGCCAGCAGCTTTATAGCGGGAGCCTACGAGCAGTACTTC	CASSFIAGAYEQYF
.	TRBV2	many	TRBJ2-7	TGTGCCATTCTCTCCGGGACAACTTACGAGCAGTACTTC	CAILSGTTYEQYF
.	TRBV5-5	few	TRBJ1-1	TGTGCCAGCAGCTTGCCACAGGGCGTAGGTGAAGCTTTCTTT	CASSLPQGVGEAFF
TRBD1	TRBV19	.	TRBJ2-3	TGTGCCAGTAAAAAAACAGGGGTTGGCACAGATACGCAGTATTTT	CASKKTGVGTDTQYF
.	TRBV19	few	TRBJ2-1	TGTGCCAGTACCCTGACGGGCAGCTCCTACGAGCAGTTCTTC	CASTLTGSSYEQFF
.	TRBV3-1	many	TRBJ2-3	TGTGCCAGCAGCCAAGAGTTAAGCACAGATACGCAGTATTTT	CASSQELSTDTQYF
.	TRBV5-5	.	TRBJ1-2	TGTGCCAGCAGCTTGGAGGCGGTCGTTAACTATGGCTACACCTTC	CASSLEAVVNYGYTF
.	TRBV2	many	TRBJ1-4	TGTGCCAGCAGAGCTGGACCGGACCCAATGAATGAAAAACTGTTTTTT	CASRAGPDPMNEKLFF
.	TRBV6-2/TRBV6-3	.	TRBJ1-4	TGTACCAGCACCGGATCCGTAGGGGAAAAACTGTTTTTT	CTSTGSVGEKLFF
.	TRBV12-3/TRBV12-4	many	TRBJ2-5	TGTGCCAGCAGTTGGGACATTGGAGAGACCCAGTACTTC	CASSWDIGETQYF
.	TRBV12-3/TRBV12-4	many	TRBJ1-1	TGTGCCAGCTCCTTGGACAGCGCTGAAGCTTTCTTT	CASSLDSAEAFF
.	TRBV29-1	.	TRBJ1-1	TGCAGCGTTGGGGGGAAGGTGACTGAAGCTTTCTTT	CSVGGKVTEAFF
.	TRBV29-1	.	TRBJ1-3	TGCAGCGTTCTTATCCCTGGAAACACCATATATTTT	CSVLIPGNTIYF
TRBD1	TRBV27	.	TRBJ2-7	TGTGCCAGCAGTACCTCTGGGGACAGGGTCAACGAGCAGTACTTC	CASSTSGDRVNEQYF
TRBD1	TRBV5-1	many	TRBJ2-1	TGCGCCAGCAGGGATGGGGACAGAGCCACCAATGAGCAGTTCTTC	CASRDGDRATNEQFF
TRBD2	TRBV5-4	.	TRBJ2-1	TGTGCCAGCAGCCCTCCGGGACTAGCGACCTACAATGAGCAGTTCTTC	CASSPPGLATYNEQFF
TRBD2	TRBV5-5	few	TRBJ2-5	TGTGCCAGCAGCCACCGGACTAGCGGAGAGACCCAGTACTTC	CASSHRTSGETQYF
TRBD2	TRBV20-1	many	TRBJ2-1	TGCAGTGCGGGCCGGGAGACTAGCGGGGCCCGAGCCTACAATGAGCAGTTCTTC	CSAGRETSGARAYNEQFF
.	TRBV7-9	.	TRBJ2-5	TGTGCCAGCAGCTCACCCAGCGAGACCCAGTACTTC	CASSSPSETQYF
.	TRBV20-1	many	TRBJ2-3	TGCAGTGCTAGAGCTCCAACTGACACAGATACGCAGTATTTT	CSARAPTDTDTQYF
.	TRBV20-1	few	TRBJ2-5	TGCAGTGCTAGAGATCCGACGGGGAAAGAGACCCAGTACTTC	CSARDPTGKETQYF